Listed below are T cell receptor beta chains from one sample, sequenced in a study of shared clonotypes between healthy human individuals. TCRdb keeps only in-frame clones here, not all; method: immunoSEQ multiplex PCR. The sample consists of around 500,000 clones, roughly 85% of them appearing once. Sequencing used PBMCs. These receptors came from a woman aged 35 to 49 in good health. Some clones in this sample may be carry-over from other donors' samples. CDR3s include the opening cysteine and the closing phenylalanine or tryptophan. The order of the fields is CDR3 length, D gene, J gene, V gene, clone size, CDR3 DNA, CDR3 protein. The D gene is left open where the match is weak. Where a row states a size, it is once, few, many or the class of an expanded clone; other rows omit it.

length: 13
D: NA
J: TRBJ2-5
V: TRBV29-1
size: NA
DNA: TGCAGCGGCCAAAAAAGCGGGCAAGAGACCCAGTACTTC
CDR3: CSGQKSGQETQYF

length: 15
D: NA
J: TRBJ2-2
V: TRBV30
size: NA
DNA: TGTGCCTGGAGTCCCCCGGACAGGAACACCGGGGAGCTGTTTTTT
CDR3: CAWSPPDRNTGELFF

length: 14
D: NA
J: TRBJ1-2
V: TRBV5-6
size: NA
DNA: TGTGCCAGCAGCACGGGATGGGGAACCTATGGCTACACCTTC
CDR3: CASSTGWGTYGYTF

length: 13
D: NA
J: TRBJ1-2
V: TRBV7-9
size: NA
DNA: TGTGCCAGCAGCTTAGTAGGGGTTGATGGCTACACCTTC
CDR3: CASSLVGVDGYTF

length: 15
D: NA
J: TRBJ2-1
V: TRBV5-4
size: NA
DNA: TGTGCCAGCAGCTTGTGGCCCGACCAGGCGGATGAGCAGTTCTTC
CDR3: CASSLWPDQADEQFF

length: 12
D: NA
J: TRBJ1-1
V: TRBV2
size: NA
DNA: TGTGCCAGCAGTGAACGCACAGATTTGGCTTTCTTT
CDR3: CASSERTDLAFF

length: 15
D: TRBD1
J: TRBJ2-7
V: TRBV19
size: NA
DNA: TGTGCCAGTAGTATTGGAGTAGGGGGCGAGGACGAGCAGTACTTC
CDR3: CASSIGVGGEDEQYF

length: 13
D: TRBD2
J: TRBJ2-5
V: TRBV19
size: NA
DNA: TGTGCCAGTAGCAACGGACTAGGAGAGACCCAGTACTTC
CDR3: CASSNGLGETQYF

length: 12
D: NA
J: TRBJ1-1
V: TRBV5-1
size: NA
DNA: TGCGCCAGCAGCTTGTTCTTAGGCGAAGCTTTCTTT
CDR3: CASSLFLGEAFF

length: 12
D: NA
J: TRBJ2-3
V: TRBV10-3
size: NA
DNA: TGTGCCGGTGCCCGTAGCACAGATACGCAGTATTTT
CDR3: CAGARSTDTQYF

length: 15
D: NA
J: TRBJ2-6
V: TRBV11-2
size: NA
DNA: TGTGCCAGCAGCTTAGATAGCTCTGGGGCCAACGTCCTGACTTTC
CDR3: CASSLDSSGANVLTF

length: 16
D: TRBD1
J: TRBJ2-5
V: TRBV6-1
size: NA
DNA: TGTGCCAGCAGTGCCAATGGACCGGGACAGGGAGAGACCCAGTACTTC
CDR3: CASSANGPGQGETQYF

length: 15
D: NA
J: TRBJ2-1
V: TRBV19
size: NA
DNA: TGTGCCAGTAGTTCCACAGCCGACAGAAACAATGAGCAGTTCTTC
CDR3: CASSSTADRNNEQFF

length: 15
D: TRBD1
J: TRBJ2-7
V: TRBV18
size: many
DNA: TGTGCCAGCTCACCCACCAGGACAGGGGGGACCGAGCAGTACTTC
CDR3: CASSPTRTGGTEQYF

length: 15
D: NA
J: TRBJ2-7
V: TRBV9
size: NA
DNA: TGTGCCAGCAGCGTAGCGGATGAGCCTACCTACGAGCAGTACTTC
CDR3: CASSVADEPTYEQYF

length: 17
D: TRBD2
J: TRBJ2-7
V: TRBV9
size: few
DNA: TGTGCCAGCAAGATCACTAGCGGGAGATTATCGACCTACGAGCAGTACTTC
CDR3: CASKITSGRLSTYEQYF

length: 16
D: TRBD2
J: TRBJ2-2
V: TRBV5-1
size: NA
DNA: TGCGCCAGCAGCTTGGGGACTAGCAGGAACACCGGGGAGCTGTTTTTT
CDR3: CASSLGTSRNTGELFF

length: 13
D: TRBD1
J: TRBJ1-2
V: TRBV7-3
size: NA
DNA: TGTGCCAGCAGCCAACGGACAGGCTATGGCTACACCTTC
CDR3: CASSQRTGYGYTF

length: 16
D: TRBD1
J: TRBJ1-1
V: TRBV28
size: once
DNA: TGTGCCAGCAGTTCCCTGACAGGGGGCTGGGACACTGAAGCTTTCTTT
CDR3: CASSSLTGGWDTEAFF

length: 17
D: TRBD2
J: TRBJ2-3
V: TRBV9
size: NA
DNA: TGTGCCAGCAGCGTAGGGGCGGGACTAGGTACACAAGATACGCAGTATTTT
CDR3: CASSVGAGLGTQDTQYF

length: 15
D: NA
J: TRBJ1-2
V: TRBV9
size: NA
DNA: TGTGCCAGCAGCGTAGATTTACAGTCCGACTATGGCTACACCTTC
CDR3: CASSVDLQSDYGYTF

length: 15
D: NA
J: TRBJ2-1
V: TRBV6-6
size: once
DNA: TGTGCCAGCAGTTCCTTGCTAGCCTCCTACAATGAGCAGTTCTTC
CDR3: CASSSLLASYNEQFF

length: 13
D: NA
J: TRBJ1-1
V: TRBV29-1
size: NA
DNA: TGCAGCGTCTTACCCCAGGGGAGTCTGTGGGCTTTCTTT
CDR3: CSVLPQGSLWAFF

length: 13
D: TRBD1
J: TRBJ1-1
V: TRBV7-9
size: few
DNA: TGTGCCAGCAGCGGACAGGGTACCACTGAAGCTTTCTTT
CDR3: CASSGQGTTEAFF

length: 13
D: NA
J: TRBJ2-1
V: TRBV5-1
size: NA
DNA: TGCGCCAGCAGCCCGGGAACCTACAATGAGCAGTTCTTC
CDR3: CASSPGTYNEQFF

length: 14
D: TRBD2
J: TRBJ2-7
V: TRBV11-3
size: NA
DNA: TGTGCCAGCAGCTCGGGACTAGCGGGAGGCGAGCAGTACTTC
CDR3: CASSSGLAGGEQYF

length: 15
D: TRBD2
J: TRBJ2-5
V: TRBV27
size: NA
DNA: TGTGCCAGCAGTTCAGGACTAGCGGGAATAGGAAGGCAGTACTTC
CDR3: CASSSGLAGIGRQYF

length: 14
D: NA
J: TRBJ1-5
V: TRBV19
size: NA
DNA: TGTGCCAGTAGGGAAACAGGCGGGGAACAGCCCCAGCATTTT
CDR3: CASRETGGEQPQHF

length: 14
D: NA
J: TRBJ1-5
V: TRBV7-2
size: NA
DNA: TGTGCCAGCAGCCGTGGACAGTCTTGGCAGCCCCAGCATTTT
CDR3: CASSRGQSWQPQHF

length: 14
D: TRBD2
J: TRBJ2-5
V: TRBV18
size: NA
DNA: TGTGCCAGCTCACCAATAGCGGGAGAAGAGACCCAGTACTTC
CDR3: CASSPIAGEETQYF

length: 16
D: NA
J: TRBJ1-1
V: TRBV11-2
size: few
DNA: TGTGCCAGCAGCTTAGATCGGACCTCCAGCGGCACTGAAGCTTTCTTT
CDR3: CASSLDRTSSGTEAFF

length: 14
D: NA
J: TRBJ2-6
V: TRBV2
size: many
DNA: TGTGCCAGCAGCACGGCCTCTGGGGCCAACGTCCTGACTTTC
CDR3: CASSTASGANVLTF

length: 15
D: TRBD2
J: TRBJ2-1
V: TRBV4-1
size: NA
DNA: TGCGCCAGCAGCCAGGGACTAGCGGGAGATTATGAGCAGTTCTTC
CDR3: CASSQGLAGDYEQFF

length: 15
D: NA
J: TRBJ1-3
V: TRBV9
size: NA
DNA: TGTGCCAGCAGCGTAGGTCTGGCCCTCAACCCAACCATATATTTT
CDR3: CASSVGLALNPTIYF

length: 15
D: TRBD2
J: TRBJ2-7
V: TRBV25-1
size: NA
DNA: TGTGCCAGCAGTGAGTCGCGTAGCGGGGACTACGAGCAGTACTTC
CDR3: CASSESRSGDYEQYF